The source of this T cell receptor (beta chain) is a study of OX40 agonist ivuxolimab in advanced cancers. Study results and caveats: Mean expanded clone counts were higher in CD8+ than CD4+ T cells. At 0.1 to 3.0 mg/kg and by week 6, clonal expansion occurred in CD4+ and CD8+ blood T cells.

TCRdb keeps only in-frame clones here, not all; method: immunoSEQ multiplex PCR. The sample carries 100,000 to 120,000 clones, 89% recorded once. This CDR3 spans 15 amino acids. CDR1 is MDHEN, CDR2 SYDVKM, per germline. V lost 6 bases, J lost 4 bases, and 18 bases lay in between. With regard to this clone: What it binds is unknown.

The sequence came from an adult with an advanced solid tumor such as melanoma, head and neck, liver or kidney cancer. Sequenced material: CD4+ or CD8+ T cells sorted from blood, taken in a trial of the OX40 agonist ivuxolimab. V and J are TRBV28 and TRBJ1-1; unclear D gene. The CDR3 nucleotides are TGTGCCAGCAGGCCCAGAGGGCGAATTGGCACTGAAGCTTTCTTT. This encodes CASRPRGRIGTEAFF.